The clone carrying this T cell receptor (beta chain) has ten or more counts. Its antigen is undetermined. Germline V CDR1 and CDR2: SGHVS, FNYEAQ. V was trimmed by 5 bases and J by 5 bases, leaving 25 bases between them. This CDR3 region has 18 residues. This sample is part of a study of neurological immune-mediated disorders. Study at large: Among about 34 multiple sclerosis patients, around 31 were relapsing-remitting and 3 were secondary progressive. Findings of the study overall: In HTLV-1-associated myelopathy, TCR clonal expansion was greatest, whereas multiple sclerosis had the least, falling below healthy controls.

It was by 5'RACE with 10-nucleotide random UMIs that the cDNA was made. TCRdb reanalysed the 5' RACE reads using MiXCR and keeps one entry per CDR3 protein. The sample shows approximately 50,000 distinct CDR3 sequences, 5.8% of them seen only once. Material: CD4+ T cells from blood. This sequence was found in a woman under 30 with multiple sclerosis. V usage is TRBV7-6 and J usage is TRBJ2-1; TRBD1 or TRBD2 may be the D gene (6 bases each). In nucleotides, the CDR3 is TGTGCCAGCAGCCCGCTAGGGAGAGGGGGGACACAGCACAATGAGCAGTTCTTC. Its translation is CASSPLGRGGTQHNEQFF.